The entry that follows covers one T cell receptor beta chain sequence. The source of the sample is a study of blood T cell repertoires in COVID-19. In the study overall: Acute and convalescent COVID-19 specimens originated in the United States, Italy and Spain. PBMCs, B-cell-depleted T cells, or T cells provided the cDNA or gDNA that made up the material.

This CDR3 contains 18 residues. CDR1 is SQVTM, CDR2 ANQGSEA, per germline. V gave up 7 bases and J gave up 6 bases; unmatched junction bases: 18. As handled by the study authors: Quantification of nucleated cells was approximated via reference gene primer amplification. Generated by immunoSEQ multiplex PCR, the TCRdb table keeps only in-frame clones and is missing some. The V and J calls and clone size are taken from that table; D and trimming were inferred from the DNA. The table lists about 140,000 clones, approximately 84% of them singletons. The origin of this receptor is a woman in her sixties or seventies with acute or convalescent COVID-19. The chain employs TRBV29-1 and TRBJ2-1, with 13 bases identical to TRBD2. The sample consisted of peripheral blood. The CDR3: CSAELAGGPFLFTNEQFF. CDR3 nucleotides: TGCAGCGCCGAACTAGCGGGAGGGCCCTTTCTCTTTACCAATGAGCAGTTCTTC.